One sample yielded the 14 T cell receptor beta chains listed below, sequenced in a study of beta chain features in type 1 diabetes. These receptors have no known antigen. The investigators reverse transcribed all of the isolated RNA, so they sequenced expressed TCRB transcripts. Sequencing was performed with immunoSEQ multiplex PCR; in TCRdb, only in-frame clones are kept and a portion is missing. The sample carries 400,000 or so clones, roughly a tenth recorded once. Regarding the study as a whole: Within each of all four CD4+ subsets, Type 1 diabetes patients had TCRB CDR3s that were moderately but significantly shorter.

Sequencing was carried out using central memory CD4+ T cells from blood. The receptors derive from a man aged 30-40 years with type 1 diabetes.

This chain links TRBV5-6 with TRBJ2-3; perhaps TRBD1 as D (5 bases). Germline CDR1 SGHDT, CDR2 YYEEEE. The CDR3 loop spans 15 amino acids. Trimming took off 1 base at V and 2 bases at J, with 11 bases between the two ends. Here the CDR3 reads CASSLSTANTDTQYF. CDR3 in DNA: TGTGCCAGCAGCTTGTCGACAGCAAACACAGATACGCAGTATTTT.

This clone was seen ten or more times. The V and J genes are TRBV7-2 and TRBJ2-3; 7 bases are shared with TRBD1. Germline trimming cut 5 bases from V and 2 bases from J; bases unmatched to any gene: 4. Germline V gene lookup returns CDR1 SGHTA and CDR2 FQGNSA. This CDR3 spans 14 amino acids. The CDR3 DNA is TGTGCCAGCAGCCCCGACAGGGCCACAGATACGCAGTATTTT. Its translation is CASSPDRATDTQYF.

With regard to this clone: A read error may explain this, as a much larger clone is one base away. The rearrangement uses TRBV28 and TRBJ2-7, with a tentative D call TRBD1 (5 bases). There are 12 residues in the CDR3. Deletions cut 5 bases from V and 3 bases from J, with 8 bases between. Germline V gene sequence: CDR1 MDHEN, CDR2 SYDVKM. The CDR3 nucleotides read TGTGCCAGCAGTGAACAGGACTACGAGCAGTACTTC. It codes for CASSEQDYEQYF.

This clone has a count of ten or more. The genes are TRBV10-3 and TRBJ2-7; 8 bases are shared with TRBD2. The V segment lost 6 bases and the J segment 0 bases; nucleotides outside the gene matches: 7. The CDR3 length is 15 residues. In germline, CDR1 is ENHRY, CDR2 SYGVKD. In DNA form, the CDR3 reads TGTGCCATCAGACCACCCGGGACTAGCTCCTACGAGCAGTACTTC. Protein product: CAIRPPGTSSYEQYF.

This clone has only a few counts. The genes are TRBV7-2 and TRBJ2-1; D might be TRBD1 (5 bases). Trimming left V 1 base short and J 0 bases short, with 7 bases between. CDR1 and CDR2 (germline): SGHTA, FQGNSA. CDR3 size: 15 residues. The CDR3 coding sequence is TGTGCCAGCAGCTTAGAAGGGGCCTCCTACAATGAGCAGTTCTTC. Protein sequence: CASSLEGASYNEQFF.

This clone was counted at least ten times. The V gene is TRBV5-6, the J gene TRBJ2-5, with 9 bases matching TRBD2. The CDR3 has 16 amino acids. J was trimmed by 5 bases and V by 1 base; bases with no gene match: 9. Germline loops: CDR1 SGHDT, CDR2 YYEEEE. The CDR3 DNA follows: TGTGCCAGCAGCTTGTTTGCGGGAGGGCCGGGGGAGACCCAGTACTTC. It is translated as CASSLFAGGPGETQYF.

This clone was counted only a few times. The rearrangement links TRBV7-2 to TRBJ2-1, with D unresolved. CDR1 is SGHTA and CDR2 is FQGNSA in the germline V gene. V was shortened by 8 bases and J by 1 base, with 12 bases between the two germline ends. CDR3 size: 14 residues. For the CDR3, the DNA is TGTGCCAGCCCAAGTGCTACGTCCTACAATGAGCAGTTCTTC. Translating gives CASPSATSYNEQFF.

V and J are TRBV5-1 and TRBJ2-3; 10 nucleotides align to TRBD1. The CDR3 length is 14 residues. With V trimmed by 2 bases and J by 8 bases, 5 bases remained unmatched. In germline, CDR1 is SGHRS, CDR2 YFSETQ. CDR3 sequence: CASSFGQGEGTQYF. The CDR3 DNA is TGCGCCAGCAGCTTCGGACAGGGGGAAGGTACGCAGTATTTT.

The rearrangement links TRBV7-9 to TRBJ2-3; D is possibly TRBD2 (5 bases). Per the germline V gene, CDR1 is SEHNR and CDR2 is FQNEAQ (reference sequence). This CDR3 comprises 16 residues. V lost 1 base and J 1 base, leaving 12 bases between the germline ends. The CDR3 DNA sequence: TGTGCCAGCAGCTTAGGGGCTAGCCCCGGCACAGATACGCAGTATTTT. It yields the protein CASSLGASPGTDTQYF.

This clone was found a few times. The chain's CDR3 is CASTPGQGADTQYF. The CDR3 coding sequence is TGTGCCAGCACCCCGGGACAGGGGGCAGATACGCAGTATTTT. The chain uses TRBV9 and TRBJ2-3; TRBD1 matches 11 bases. Germline V gene sequence: CDR1 SGDLS, CDR2 YYNGEE. This CDR3 spans 14 amino acids. The V gene end was trimmed by 6 bases and the J gene end by 4 bases; junction bases not matched to a gene: 4.

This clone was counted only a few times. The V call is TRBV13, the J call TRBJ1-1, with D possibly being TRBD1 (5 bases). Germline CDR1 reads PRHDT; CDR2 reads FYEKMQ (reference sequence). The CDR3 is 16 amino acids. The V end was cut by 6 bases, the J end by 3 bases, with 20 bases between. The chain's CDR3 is CASRVWGAVRDTEAFF. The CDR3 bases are TGTGCCAGCAGGGTCTGGGGCGCGGTCCGGGACACTGAAGCTTTCTTT. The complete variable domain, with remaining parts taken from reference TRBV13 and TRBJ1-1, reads AAGVIQSPRHLIKEKRETATLKCYPIPRHDTVYWYQQGPGQDPQFLISFYEKMQSDKGSIPDRFSAQQFSDYHSELNMSSLELGDSALYFCASRVWGAVRDTEAFFGQGTRLTVV.

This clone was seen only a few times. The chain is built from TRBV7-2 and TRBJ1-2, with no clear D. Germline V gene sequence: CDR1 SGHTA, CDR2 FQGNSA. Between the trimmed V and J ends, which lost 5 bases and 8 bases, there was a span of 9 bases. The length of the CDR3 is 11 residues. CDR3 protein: CASSRLEGYTF. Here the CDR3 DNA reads TGTGCCAGCAGCCGTTTAGAGGGCTACACCTTC.

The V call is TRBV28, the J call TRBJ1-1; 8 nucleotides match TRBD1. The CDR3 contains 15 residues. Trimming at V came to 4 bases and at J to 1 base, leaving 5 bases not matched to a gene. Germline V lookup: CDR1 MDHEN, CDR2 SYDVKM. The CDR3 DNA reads TGTGCCAGCAGTTCCGCGGACAGGGAGAACACTGAAGCTTTCTTT. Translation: CASSSADRENTEAFF.

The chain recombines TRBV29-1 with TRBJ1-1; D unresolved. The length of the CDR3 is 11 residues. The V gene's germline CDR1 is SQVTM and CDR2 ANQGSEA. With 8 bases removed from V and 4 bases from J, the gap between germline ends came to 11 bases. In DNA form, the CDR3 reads TGCAGCTCCGTGTCTGTCACTGAAGCTTTCTTT. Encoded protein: CSSVSVTEAFF.